Listed here is a single T cell receptor beta chain. Its antigen is unidentified. Amplification used 60 Vbeta primers and 13 Jbeta primers. Sequencing was performed with immunoSEQ multiplex PCR; in TCRdb, only in-frame clones are kept and a portion is missing. The table records under 150,000 clones, over 80% of them present only once. The ends lost 0 bases at V and 0 bases at J; junction bases unmatched: 5. Germline CDR1 SGHNT, CDR2 YYREEE (reference sequence). This CDR3 is 17 amino acids long. The entry originates in a study of cytomegalovirus exposure and HLA in healthy donors. Whole-study results and caveats: A later analysis found TCR association rates differed by HLA locus, highest for DRB1 and lowest for HLA-C. Analysis performed later showed TCR beta chains linked to HLA being more clonally expanded than equally common others.

This sequence originates from a male donor in good health and CMV-seronegative. The material sequenced was PBMCs. The V and J genes are TRBV5-4 and TRBJ2-3; 9 nucleotides match TRBD2. CDR3 protein: CASSLVVLAGSTDTQYF. DNA of the CDR3: TGTGCCAGCAGCTTGGTCGTCCTAGCGGGGAGCACAGATACGCAGTATTTT.